These 8 T cell receptor beta chains came from one sample sequenced in a study of T cell clonotyping in hematopoietic cell transplantation. Time point defined: recipient sample about 28 days before transplant, after cytoreduction. Only in-frame clones appear in the TCRdb table, and some are missing; sequencing was by immunoSEQ multiplex PCR. The sample holds about 9,000 clones, roughly 87% seen once. Material: peripheral blood mononuclear cells, obtained before stem cell transplant. The receptor set was obtained from a woman aged 60-70 years with acute myeloid leukemia. Some clones in this sample may be carry-over from other donors' samples.

The chain is built from TRBV10-3 and TRBJ1-1; D possibly corresponds to TRBD1 (5 bases). Germline V CDR1 and CDR2: ENHRY, SYGVKD. This CDR3 has 15 amino acids. With 11 bases removed from V and 1 base from J, the gap between germline ends came to 20 bases. In DNA form, the CDR3 reads TGTGCCGTCGATCAGGGACTAAGGCAGAACACTGAAGCTTTCTTT. It encodes CAVDQGLRQNTEAFF.

The rearrangement uses TRBV4-3 and TRBJ1-1; the D is unclear. The CDR3 length is 13 residues. Between the trimmed V and J ends, which lost 5 bases and 3 bases, there was a span of 10 bases. CDR1 and CDR2 (germline): LGHNA, YSLEER. CDR3 sequence: CASSTPVHTEAFF. In DNA form, the CDR3 reads TGCGCCAGCAGCACCCCGGTACACACTGAAGCTTTCTTT.

The chain is built from TRBV4-1 and TRBJ1-1; 8 positions match TRBD1. Germline loops: CDR1 MGHRA, CDR2 YSYEKL. The CDR3 length is 13 residues. V gave up 1 base and J gave up 5 bases; unmatched junction bases: 0. CDR3 nucleotide sequence: TGCGCCAGCAGCCAAGGGACAGGGACTGAAGCTTTCTTT. It encodes CASSQGTGTEAFF.

The chain is built from TRBV6-5 and TRBJ1-5; possible D gene TRBD1, 6 bases. The CDR3 runs 16 residues. Germline values: CDR1 MNHEY, CDR2 SVGAGI. Trimming pared 0 bases from V and 5 bases from J, leaving 14 bases between. The CDR3 here is CASSYSAPGGDQPQHF. CDR3 nucleotides: TGTGCCAGCAGTTACTCAGCCCCCGGGGGCGATCAGCCCCAGCATTTT.

The chain employs TRBV30 and TRBJ1-1; TRBD1 aligns across 7 bases. The germline V gene has CDR1 GTSNPN and CDR2 SVGIG (reference sequence). The CDR3 runs 12 residues. V lost 6 bases and J lost 6; bases outside the gene matches: 7. The CDR3 sequence is CACKQGRAEAFF. DNA of the CDR3: TGTGCCTGTAAACAGGGGAGAGCTGAAGCTTTCTTT.

The CDR3 DNA reads as TGCGCCAGCAGTGAAATGTGGTCTACGAACACCGGGGAGCTGTTTTTT. This codes for CASSEMWSTNTGELFF. The rearrangement joins TRBV10-1 to TRBJ2-2; D not resolved. The CDR3 spans 16 residues. Trimming took 3 bases from V and 0 from J, leaving 11 bases between them. Germline V CDR1 and CDR2: WNHNN, SYGVQD (reference sequence).

The V call is TRBV15, the J call TRBJ1-3; D call uncertain. The CDR3 is 15 residues long. Trimming removed 5 bases from V and 1 base from J, with 12 bases in between. Germline V gene lookup returns CDR1 LNHNV and CDR2 YYDKDF (reference sequence). The CDR3 DNA follows: TGTGCCACCAGCCCACGGTTCGGGTCTGGAAACACCATATATTTT. Protein sequence: CATSPRFGSGNTIYF.

This rearrangement joins TRBV6-6 to TRBJ2-2, with D unclear. In germline, CDR1 is MNHNY, CDR2 SVGAGI (reference sequence). The germline V and J ends were trimmed by 3 bases and 4 bases, with 12 bases remaining between them. The CDR3 spans 15 residues. The CDR3 region has the DNA TGTGCCAGCAGTTATACTTTATTGGGCACCGGGGAGCTGTTTTTT. Its protein is CASSYTLLGTGELFF.